This is a list of T cell receptor beta chains from one sample in a study of blood T cell repertoires in COVID-19. Profiling relied on immunoSEQ multiplex PCR, and the TCRdb table lists in-frame clones only, not all of them. The table lists about 380,000 clones, about 87% of them singletons. Sequencing used PBMCs or T cells enriched from blood (not recorded which). The receptors were sampled from a young man who had recovered from COVID-19. CDR3s include the opening cysteine and the closing phenylalanine or tryptophan. D genes are given only for firm matches. Only part of the rows carry a size: once, few, many, or a class if the clone is expanded.

size,D,V,J,CDR3,DNA
-,TRBD1,TRBV7-9,TRBJ2-7,CASSAGQASNEQYF,TGTGCCAGCAGCGCGGGACAGGCTTCCAACGAGCAGTACTTC
few,-,TRBV5-6,TRBJ2-7,CASEIAGRSYEQYF,TGTGCGAGCGAAATCGCAGGGCGGTCCTACGAGCAGTACTTC
-,-,TRBV10-1,TRBJ2-5,CASSWDSRGTQYF,TGCGCCAGCAGTTGGGACTCTCGCGGGACCCAGTACTTC
-,TRBD1,TRBV3-1/TRBV3-2,TRBJ1-2,CASSQGDRGTGGYTF,TGTGCCAGCAGCCAAGGAGACAGGGGGACTGGTGGCTACACCTTC
once,TRBD1,TRBV10-2,TRBJ2-2,CASMNRGDTGELFF,TGCGCCAGCATGAACAGGGGTGACACCGGGGAGCTGTTTTTT
-,TRBD2,TRBV27,TRBJ2-2,CATRGGGDTGELFF,TGTGCCACCCGGGGCGGGGGAGACACCGGGGAGCTGTTTTTT
once,-,TRBV19,TRBJ1-3,CASGDDPGGGNTIYF,TGTGCCAGTGGAGACGACCCCGGAGGGGGAAACACCATATATTTT
once,TRBD1,TRBV5-5,TRBJ1-1,CASSWTGELNTEAFF,TGTGCCAGCAGCTGGACAGGAGAGTTGAACACTGAAGCTTTCTTT
few,-,TRBV29-1,TRBJ1-4,CSVTGTRDEKLFF,TGCAGCGTGACGGGGACTCGGGATGAAAAACTGTTTTTT
-,TRBD1,TRBV9,TRBJ1-2,CASSRGGQGGLYYGYTF,TGTGCCAGCAGTCGAGGCGGACAGGGGGGTTTGTACTATGGCTACACCTTC
-,-,TRBV28,TRBJ2-5,CASTPGGEETQYF,TGTGCCAGCACCCCCGGCGGCGAAGAGACCCAGTACTTC
-,TRBD1,TRBV12-3/TRBV12-4,TRBJ1-1,CASDRGRTEAFF,TGTGCCAGCGACAGGGGGCGGACTGAAGCTTTCTTT
-,TRBD1,TRBV27,TRBJ2-6,CASSSRDRGTGANVLTF,TGTGCCAGCAGTTCCCGGGACAGGGGCACTGGGGCCAACGTCCTGACTTTC
-,TRBD2,TRBV19,TRBJ2-3,CASSIGAGGKADTQYF,TGTGCCAGTAGTATCGGAGCGGGGGGGAAAGCGGATACGCAGTATTTT
-,TRBD1,TRBV7-3,TRBJ2-3,CASSSGQLRTDTQYF,TGTGCCAGCAGCTCGGGACAGCTTCGCACAGATACGCAGTATTTT
-,TRBD1,TRBV6-5,TRBJ1-1,CASTNEGARTEAFF,TGTGCCAGCACCAACGAGGGGGCGCGCACTGAAGCTTTCTTT
-,-,TRBV18,TRBJ2-7,CASSPPVFTGEQYF,TGTGCCAGCTCACCACCGGTCTTCACCGGCGAGCAGTACTTC
-,TRBD1,TRBV5-5,TRBJ1-6,CASSLSQGAYNSPLHF,TGTGCCAGCAGCTTGAGTCAGGGGGCGTATAATTCACCCCTCCACTTT
-,TRBD1,TRBV30,TRBJ1-2,CAWRPGQGFHYGYTF,TGTGCCTGGAGGCCTGGACAGGGGTTTCACTATGGCTACACCTTC
few,-,TRBV18,TRBJ1-2,CASDPGTDYYGYTF,TGTGCCAGCGATCCCGGGACTGATTATTATGGCTACACCTTC
-,-,TRBV27,TRBJ1-6,CASRGQGRSPDHF,TGTGCCAGCAGGGGGCAGGGGCGATCACCGGACCACTTT
-,TRBD1,TRBV5-6,TRBJ1-6,CASSLDRDTSPLHF,TGTGCCAGCAGCTTAGACAGGGATACTTCACCCCTCCACTTT
-,TRBD1,TRBV7-2,TRBJ1-5,CASSSGQGMNQPQHF,TGTGCCAGCAGTTCGGGACAGGGAATGAATCAGCCCCAGCATTTT
-,TRBD2,TRBV19,TRBJ2-7,CASSTPSGGAYEQYF,TGTGCCAGTAGTACCCCTAGCGGGGGGGCTTACGAGCAGTACTTC
-,-,TRBV27,TRBJ2-3,CASSLVRTMGDTQYF,TGTGCCAGCAGTTTAGTAAGGACAATGGGTGATACGCAGTATTTT
-,-,TRBV28,TRBJ1-1,CASLAGGRSEAFF,TGTGCCAGCCTGGCGGGCGGTAGGTCTGAAGCTTTCTTT
-,TRBD1,TRBV19,TRBJ2-2,CATFTGTGNTGELFF,TGTGCCACATTCACCGGGACAGGGAACACCGGGGAGCTGTTTTTT
-,TRBD1,TRBV18,TRBJ1-2,CASSARDRAGYTF,TGTGCCAGCTCAGCCCGGGACAGGGCTGGCTACACCTTC
-,TRBD1,TRBV19,TRBJ2-1,CASSRRPGTGINNEQFF,TGTGCCAGTAGTAGGCGGCCCGGGACAGGTATTAACAATGAGCAGTTCTTC
-,TRBD1,TRBV14,TRBJ2-1,CASSPNRGLRNNEQFF,TGTGCCAGCAGCCCCAACAGGGGGCTTCGGAACAATGAGCAGTTCTTC